This T cell receptor (beta chain) stems from a study of control samples from healthy donors and cancer patients. The CDR3 covers 14 residues. Trimming took 3 bases from V and 3 from J, leaving 10 bases between them. Per the germline V gene, CDR1 is ENHRY and CDR2 is SYGVKD. This clone appeared a few times. TCRdb keeps only in-frame clones here, not all; method: immunoSEQ multiplex PCR. The repertoire has roughly 120,000 clones, 93% of them found once; the top ten carry about 2.5%. Sequencing used blood. The genes are TRBV10-3 and TRBJ2-3; perhaps TRBD2 as D (7 bases). This receptor was identified in a man aged 30 to 39 in good health. As DNA, the CDR3 is TGTGCCATCAGTGAAGGGGGGGCAACAGATACGCAGTATTTT. This gives the protein CAISEGGATDTQYF.